One and the same sample provided the 15 T cell receptor beta chains below, sequenced in a study of shared clonotypes between healthy human individuals. Using immunoSEQ multiplex PCR, the repertoire was profiled, and TCRdb retains in-frame clones only, with some absent. The sample has 400,000 to 600,000 clones, roughly 80% seen once. Sample: PBMCs. These TCRs come from a woman aged 40 to 49 in good health. Some clones in this sample may be carry-over from other donors' samples.

The rearrangement uses TRBV5-1 and TRBJ2-5; 7 bases map to TRBD2. The CDR3 sequence is 14 residues long. In germline, CDR1 is SGHRS, CDR2 YFSETQ. V dropped 4 bases and J dropped 4; count of bases not matched to a gene: 7. The CDR3 sequence: CASSRDPGGETQYF. The DNA of the CDR3 is TGCGCCAGCAGCCGTGACCCGGGGGGAGAGACCCAGTACTTC.

The rearrangement joins TRBV5-1 to TRBJ2-7; D tentatively reads TRBD1 or TRBD2 (5 bases each). This CDR3 contains 17 residues. Germline lookup yields CDR1 SGHRS and CDR2 YFSETQ. Trimming left V 6 bases short and J 3 bases short, with 25 bases between. CDR3 nucleotides: TGCGCCAGCATCACACCGGGATCAGGGCCCTCCCTCTACGAGCAGTACTTC. Encoded protein: CASITPGSGPSLYEQYF. Using reference TRBV5-1 and TRBJ2-7 for the parts outside the CDR3, the full variable domain is KAGVTQTPRYLIKTRGQQVTLSCSPISGHRSVSWYQQTPGQGLQFLFEYFSETQRNKGNFPGRFSGRQFSNSRSEMNVSTLELGDSALYLCASITPGSGPSLYEQYFGPGTRLTVT.

This clone was seen once. The chain employs TRBV6-1 and TRBJ2-7, with 7 bases lining up with TRBD2. This CDR3 region has 13 residues. The germline V gene encodes CDR1 MNHNS and CDR2 SASEGT. Trimming cost V 2 bases and J 6 bases; bases outside gene matches: 4. The DNA of the CDR3 is TGTGCCAGCAGTGAAACAGGACTAGGCGAGCAGTACTTC. Its protein product is CASSETGLGEQYF.

V is TRBV10-3 and J is TRBJ1-3, with TRBD1 identical over 9 bases. V lost 7 bases to trimming and J lost 2 bases; unmatched junction nucleotides: 3. This CDR3 contains 14 residues. Germline V gene data show CDR1 as ENHRY and CDR2 as SYGVKD. DNA of the CDR3: TGTGCCATCACCCGGACAGGGGCTGGAAACACCATATATTTT. Amino acid sequence: CAITRTGAGNTIYF.

V gene TRBV28 combines with J gene TRBJ1-4; D call uncertain. Trimming pared 5 bases from V and 0 bases from J, leaving 10 bases between. Germline CDR1 reads MDHEN; CDR2 reads SYDVKM. The CDR3 is 15 residues long. The CDR3 reads CASSDTGATNEKLFF. The CDR3 DNA reads TGTGCCAGCAGTGATACGGGAGCAACTAATGAAAAACTGTTTTTT.

This chain's CDR3 is CASSVDLSQAQYF. The CDR3 DNA sequence: TGTGCCAGCAGCGTAGATCTATCCCAGGCCCAGTACTTC. The chain has TRBV9 and TRBJ2-5; D not resolved. From germline, CDR1 is SGDLS and CDR2 YYNGEE. The CDR3 loop spans 13 amino acids. V was shortened by 0 bases and J by 9 bases, with 12 bases between the two germline ends.

This chain links TRBV5-1 with TRBJ2-7; D possibly matches TRBD1 or TRBD2 (5 bases each). V shed 4 bases and J shed 6 bases, with 14 bases lying between them. CDR1 SGHRS and CDR2 YFSETQ come from the germline V gene. CDR3 length: 13 amino acids. CDR3: CASSPGTDFEQYF. The DNA for the CDR3 is TGCGCCAGCAGCCCAGGGACGGATTTCGAGCAGTACTTC.

The chain joins TRBV5-1 to TRBJ2-7, with 9 bases matching TRBD1. Germline V gene sequence: CDR1 SGHRS, CDR2 YFSETQ. This CDR3 comprises 17 residues. Trimming removed 4 bases from V and 0 bases from J; junction bases left unmatched: 11. For the CDR3, the DNA is TGCGCCAGCAGCCCCGGACAGGGGTTTGTATCCTCCTACGAGCAGTACTTC. Translation gives CASSPGQGFVSSYEQYF.

The chain's CDR3 is CASRSGTGYTGELFF. The DNA for the CDR3 is TGTGCCAGCAGGTCCGGGACAGGATACACCGGGGAGCTGTTTTTT. This chain links TRBV2 with TRBJ2-2; 8 nucleotides line up with TRBD1. The CDR3 consists of 15 residues. Per the germline V gene, CDR1 is SNHLY and CDR2 is FYNNEI. Losses at the gene ends were 6 bases for V and 3 bases for J; bases not matched to a gene: 6.

Remarks on this clone: Other DNA sequences in this sample translate to the same CDR3. The J gene is TRBJ2-3, the V gene TRBV11-2; no reliable D call. Trimming left V 3 bases short and J 2 bases short, with 6 bases between. CDR3 length equals 13 residues. CDR1 and CDR2 from the germline V gene are SGHAT and FQNNGV. The CDR3, as DNA: TGTGCCAGCAGCTTGGTTTCCACAGATACGCAGTATTTT. Translating gives CASSLVSTDTQYF.

This clone was seen a handful of times. The rearrangement links TRBV11-2 to TRBJ2-7; D unclear. The CDR3 loop spans 12 amino acids. Trimming removed 2 bases at V and 2 bases at J, with 4 bases between. In germline, CDR1 is SGHAT, CDR2 FQNNGV. The CDR3 coding sequence is TGTGCCAGCAGCTTACAGCCCTACGAGCAGTACTTC. Amino acids: CASSLQPYEQYF.

CDR3 in amino acids: CASSNTGGSSNQPQHF. The CDR3 DNA reads as TGTGCCAGTAGTAACACAGGGGGCTCAAGCAATCAGCCCCAGCATTTT. The V gene is TRBV19, the J gene TRBJ1-5, with 9 bases lining up with TRBD1. This CDR3 is 16 amino acids long. Germline V gene sequence: CDR1 LNHDA, CDR2 SQIVND (reference sequence). After removal of 4 bases from V and 1 base from J, the junction contained 5 bases not matched to a gene.

This clone appeared many times. In the same sample, other DNA sequences code for this CDR3. The chain has TRBV2 and TRBJ1-1; unclear D gene. This CDR3 is built from 13 residues. CDR1 and CDR2 (germline): SNHLY, FYNNEI. V was trimmed by 2 bases and J by 0 bases, leaving 4 bases between them. This CDR3 is CASSEWVNTEAFF. CDR3 DNA: TGTGCCAGCAGTGAATGGGTGAACACTGAAGCTTTCTTT.

The chain couples TRBV18 to TRBJ1-4, with D hard to call. Germline V gene data show CDR1 as KGHSH and CDR2 as LQKENI. The CDR3 extends over 14 amino acids. Trimming took 4 bases from V and 8 from J, leaving 14 bases between them. Here the CDR3 DNA reads TGTGCCAGCTCACGGGAGGTCGGCAGGGAAAAACTGTTTTTT. Translation gives CASSREVGREKLFF. The full variable domain, rest sourced from reference TRBV18 and TRBJ1-4, is NAGVMQNPRHLVRRRGQEARLRCSPMKGHSHVYWYRQLPEEGLKFMVYLQKENIIDESGMPKERFSAEFPKEGPSILRIQQVVRGDSAAYFCASSREVGREKLFFGSGTQLSVL.

The genes are TRBV15 and TRBJ1-4, with D possibly being TRBD1 (5 bases). Germline V gives CDR1 LNHNV, CDR2 YYDKDF (reference sequence). CDR3 length: 14 residues. Trimming cost V 3 bases and J 4 bases, with 9 bases left between them. The CDR3 bases are TGTGCCACCAGCAGGGGGCTTAGTAATGAAAAACTGTTTTTT. Amino acids: CATSRGLSNEKLFF.